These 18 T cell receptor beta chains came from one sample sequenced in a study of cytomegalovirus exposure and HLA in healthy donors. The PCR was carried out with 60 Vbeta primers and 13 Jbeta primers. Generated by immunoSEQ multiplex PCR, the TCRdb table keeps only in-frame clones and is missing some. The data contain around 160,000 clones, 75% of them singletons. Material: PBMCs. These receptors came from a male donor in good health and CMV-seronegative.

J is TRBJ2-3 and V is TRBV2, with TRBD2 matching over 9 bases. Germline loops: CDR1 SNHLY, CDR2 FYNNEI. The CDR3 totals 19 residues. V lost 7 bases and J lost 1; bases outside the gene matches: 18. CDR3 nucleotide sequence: TGTGCCAGCACCCCGCTGGGGCGGGGGGGCCGTGGAGGCACAGATACGCAGTATTTT. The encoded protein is CASTPLGRGGRGGTDTQYF. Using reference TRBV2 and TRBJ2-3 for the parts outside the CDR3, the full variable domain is EPEVTQTPSHQVTQMGQEVILRCVPISNHLYFYWYRQILGQKVEFLVSFYNNEISEKSEIFDDQFSVERPDGSNFTLKIRSTKLEDSAMYFCASTPLGRGGRGGTDTQYFGPGTRLTVL.

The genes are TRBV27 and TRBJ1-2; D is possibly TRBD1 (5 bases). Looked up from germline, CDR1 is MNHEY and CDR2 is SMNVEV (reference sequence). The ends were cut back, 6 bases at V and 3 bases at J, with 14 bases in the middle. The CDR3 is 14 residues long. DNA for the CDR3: TGTGCCAGCAGCTTCCTAGACAGAGACTATGGCTACACCTTC. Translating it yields CASSFLDRDYGYTF.

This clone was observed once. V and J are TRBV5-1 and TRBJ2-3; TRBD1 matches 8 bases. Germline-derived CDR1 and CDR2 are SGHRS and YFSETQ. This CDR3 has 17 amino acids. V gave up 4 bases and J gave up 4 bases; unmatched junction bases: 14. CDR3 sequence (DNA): TGCGCCAGCAGCCCGGACCCACCGACAGGGGTTCCAGATACGCAGTATTTT. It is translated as CASSPDPPTGVPDTQYF.

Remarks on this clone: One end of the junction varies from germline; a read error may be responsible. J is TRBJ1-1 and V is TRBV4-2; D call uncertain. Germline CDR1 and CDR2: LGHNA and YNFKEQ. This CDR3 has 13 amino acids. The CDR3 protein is CASSRTENSEAFF. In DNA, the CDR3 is TGTGCCAGCAGCCGAACAGAGAACAGTGAAGCTTTCTTT.

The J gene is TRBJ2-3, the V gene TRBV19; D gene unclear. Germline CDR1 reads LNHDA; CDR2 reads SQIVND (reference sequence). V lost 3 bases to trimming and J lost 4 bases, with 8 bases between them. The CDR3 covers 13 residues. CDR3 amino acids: CASSIQAPDTQYF. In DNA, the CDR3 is TGTGCCAGTAGTATTCAGGCCCCAGATACGCAGTATTTT.

The CDR3 here is CASSLGRGNYGYTF. The CDR3 nucleotides are TGCGCCAGCAGTTTAGGAAGGGGGAACTATGGCTACACCTTC. This chain joins TRBV5-1 and TRBJ1-2; D might be TRBD1 (6 bases). The V end was cut by 5 bases, the J end by 2 bases, with 13 bases between. Germline-derived CDR1 and CDR2 are SGHRS and YFSETQ. The CDR3 is 14 residues long. Full variable domain (missing parts from reference TRBV5-1 and TRBJ1-2): KAGVTQTPRYLIKTRGQQVTLSCSPISGHRSVSWYQQTPGQGLQFLFEYFSETQRNKGNFPGRFSGRQFSNSRSEMNVSTLELGDSALYLCASSLGRGNYGYTFGSGTRLTVV.

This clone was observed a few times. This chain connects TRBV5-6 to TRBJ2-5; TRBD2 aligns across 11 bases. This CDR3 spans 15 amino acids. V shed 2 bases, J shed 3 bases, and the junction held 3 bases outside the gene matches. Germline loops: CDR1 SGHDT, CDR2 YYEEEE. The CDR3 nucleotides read TGTGCCAGCAGCTTACTGACTAGCGGGAAAGAGACCCAGTACTTC. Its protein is CASSLLTSGKETQYF. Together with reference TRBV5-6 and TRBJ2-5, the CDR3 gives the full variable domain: DAGVTQSPTHLIKTRGQQVTLRCSPKSGHDTVSWYQQALGQGPQFIFQYYEEEERQRGNFPDRFSGHQFPNYSSELNVNALLLGDSALYLCASSLLTSGKETQYFGPGTRLLVL.

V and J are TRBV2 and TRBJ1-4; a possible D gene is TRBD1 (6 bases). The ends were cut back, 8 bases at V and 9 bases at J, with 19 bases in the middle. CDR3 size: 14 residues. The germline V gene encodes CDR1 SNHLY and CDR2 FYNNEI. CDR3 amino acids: CASSGGRGTQKLFF. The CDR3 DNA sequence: TGTGCCAGCTCTGGAGGAAGGGGGACCCAAAAACTGTTTTTT.

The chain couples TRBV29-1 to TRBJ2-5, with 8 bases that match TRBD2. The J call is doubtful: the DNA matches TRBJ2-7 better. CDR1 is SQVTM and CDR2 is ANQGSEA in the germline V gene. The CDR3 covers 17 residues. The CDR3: CSVERLTLAGLGNEQYF. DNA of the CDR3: TGCAGCGTTGAACGCCTGACGCTAGCGGGTTTAGGAAACGAGCAGTACTTC.

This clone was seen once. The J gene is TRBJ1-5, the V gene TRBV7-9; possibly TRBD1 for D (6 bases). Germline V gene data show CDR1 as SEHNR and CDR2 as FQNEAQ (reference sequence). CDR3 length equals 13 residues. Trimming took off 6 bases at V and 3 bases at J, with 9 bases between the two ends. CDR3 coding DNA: TGTGCCAGCAGTCGGACAGTCAATCAGCCCCAGCATTTT. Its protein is CASSRTVNQPQHF.

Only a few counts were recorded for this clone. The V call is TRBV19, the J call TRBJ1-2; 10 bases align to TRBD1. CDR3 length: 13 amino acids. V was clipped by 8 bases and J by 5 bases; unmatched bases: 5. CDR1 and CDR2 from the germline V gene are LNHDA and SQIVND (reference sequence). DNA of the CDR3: TGTGCCAGTCGACCGGACAGGGGGTATGGCTACACCTTC. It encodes CASRPDRGYGYTF.

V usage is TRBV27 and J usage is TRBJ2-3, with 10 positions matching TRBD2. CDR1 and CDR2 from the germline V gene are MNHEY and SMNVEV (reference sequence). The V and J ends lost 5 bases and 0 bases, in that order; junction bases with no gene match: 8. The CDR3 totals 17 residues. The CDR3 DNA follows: TGTGCCAGCAGTCCCCACACGACTAGCGGGAGCACAGATACGCAGTATTTT. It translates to CASSPHTTSGSTDTQYF.

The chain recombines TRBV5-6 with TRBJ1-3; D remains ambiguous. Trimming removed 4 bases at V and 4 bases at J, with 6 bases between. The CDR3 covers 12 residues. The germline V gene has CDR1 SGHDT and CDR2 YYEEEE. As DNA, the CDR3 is TGTGCCAGCAGCGCGGGAGGAAACACCATATATTTT. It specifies CASSAGGNTIYF.

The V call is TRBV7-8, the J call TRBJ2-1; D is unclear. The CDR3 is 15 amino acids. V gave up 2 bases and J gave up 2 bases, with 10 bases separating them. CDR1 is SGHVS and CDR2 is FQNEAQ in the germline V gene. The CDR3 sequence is CASSLSELAYNEQFF. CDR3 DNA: TGTGCCAGCAGCTTAAGCGAGCTTGCCTACAATGAGCAGTTCTTC.

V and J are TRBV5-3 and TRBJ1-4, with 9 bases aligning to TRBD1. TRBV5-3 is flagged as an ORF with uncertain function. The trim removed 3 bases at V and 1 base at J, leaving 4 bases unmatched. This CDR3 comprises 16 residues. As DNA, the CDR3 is TGTGCCAGAAGCTCCGACAGGGGGGGAACTAATGAAAAACTGTTTTTT. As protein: CARSSDRGGTNEKLFF.

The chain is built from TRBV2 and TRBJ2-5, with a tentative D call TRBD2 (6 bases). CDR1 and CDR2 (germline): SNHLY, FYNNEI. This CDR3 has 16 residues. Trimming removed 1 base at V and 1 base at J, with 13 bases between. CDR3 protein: CASSEGRGSGQETQYF. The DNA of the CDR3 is TGTGCCAGCAGTGAAGGTCGGGGGAGCGGCCAAGAGACCCAGTACTTC.

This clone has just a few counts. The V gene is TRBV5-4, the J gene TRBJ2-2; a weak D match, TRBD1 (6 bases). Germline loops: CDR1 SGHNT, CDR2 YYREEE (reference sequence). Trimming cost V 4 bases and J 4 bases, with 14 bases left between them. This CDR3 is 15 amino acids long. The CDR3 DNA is TGTGCCAGCAGCCCCGGGACACCCCTCACCGGGGAGCTGTTTTTT. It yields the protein CASSPGTPLTGELFF.

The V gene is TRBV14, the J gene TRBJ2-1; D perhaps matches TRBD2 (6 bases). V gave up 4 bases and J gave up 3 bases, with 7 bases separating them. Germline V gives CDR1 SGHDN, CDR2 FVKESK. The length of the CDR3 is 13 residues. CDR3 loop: CASSRGLYNEQFF. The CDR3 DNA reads TGTGCCAGCAGCCGGGGACTCTACAATGAGCAGTTCTTC.